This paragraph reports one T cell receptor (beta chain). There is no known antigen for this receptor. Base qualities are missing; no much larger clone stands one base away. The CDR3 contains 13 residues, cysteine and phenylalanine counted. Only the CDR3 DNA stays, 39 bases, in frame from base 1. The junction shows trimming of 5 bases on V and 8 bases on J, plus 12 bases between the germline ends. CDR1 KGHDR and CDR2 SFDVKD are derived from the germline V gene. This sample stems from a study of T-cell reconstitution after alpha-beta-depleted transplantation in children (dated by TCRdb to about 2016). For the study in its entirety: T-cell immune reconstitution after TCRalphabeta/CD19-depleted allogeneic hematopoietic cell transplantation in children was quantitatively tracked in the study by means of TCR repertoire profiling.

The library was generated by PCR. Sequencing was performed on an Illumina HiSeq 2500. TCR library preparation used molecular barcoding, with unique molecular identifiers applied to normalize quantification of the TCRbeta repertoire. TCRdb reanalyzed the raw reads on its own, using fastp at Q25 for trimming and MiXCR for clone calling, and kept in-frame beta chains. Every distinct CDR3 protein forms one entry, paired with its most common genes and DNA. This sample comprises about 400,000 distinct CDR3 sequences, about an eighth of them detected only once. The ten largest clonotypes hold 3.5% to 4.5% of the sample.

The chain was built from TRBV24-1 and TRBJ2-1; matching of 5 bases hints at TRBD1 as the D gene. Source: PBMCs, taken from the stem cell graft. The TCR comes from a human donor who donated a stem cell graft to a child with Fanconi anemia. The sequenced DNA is TGTGCCACCAGTGGGACACCCTGGGATGAGCAGTTCTTC. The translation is CATSGTPWDEQFF.